The next 27 T cell receptor beta chains were all read from a single sample in a study of blood T cell repertoires in COVID-19. Data came from immunoSEQ multiplex PCR; TCRdb stores just in-frame clones and leaves some out. The table lists approximately 50,000 clones, 80% to 90% of them singletons. Sequenced input: peripheral blood. Source of these receptors: a human donor in a cohort sampled during active COVID-19.

The rearrangement uses TRBV28 and TRBJ1-4; TRBD1 aligns across 12 bases. Losses at the gene ends were 7 bases for V and 6 bases for J; bases not matched to a gene: 9. The germline gives CDR1 MDHEN, CDR2 SYDVKM. The CDR3 runs to 16 residues. As DNA, the CDR3 is TGTGCCAGCACTCCTTCGGGACAGGGGGCTTATGAAAAACTGTTTTTT. This translates into CASTPSGQGAYEKLFF.

This clone was seen just once. The chain employs TRBV2 and TRBJ1-1, with a possible D match to TRBD1 (5 bases). Germline CDR1 reads SNHLY; CDR2 reads FYNNEI. The CDR3 covers 14 residues. Trimming removed 2 bases from V and 4 bases from J, with 11 bases in between. As DNA, the CDR3 is TGTGCCAGCAGTGAAAGGGAGGGGACCACTGAAGCTTTCTTT. As protein: CASSEREGTTEAFF.

The chain has TRBV5-8 and TRBJ1-6; D possibly corresponds to TRBD1 (5 bases). This CDR3 has 15 residues. Germline V lookup: CDR1 SGHTS, CDR2 YDEGEE. The V end lost 6 bases, the J end lost 6 bases, and 16 bases lay between the germline ends. CDR3 sequence (DNA): TGTGCCAGCAACCCTCAGGGCAGGGCTAATTCACCCCTCCACTTT. This sequence encodes CASNPQGRANSPLHF.

DNA for the CDR3: TGCGCCAGCAGCTCCGGGACAGCTAGCACAGATACGCAGTATTTT. This translates into CASSSGTASTDTQYF. This sequence joins TRBV5-1 and TRBJ2-3; 7 nucleotides match TRBD1. The germline V gene encodes CDR1 SGHRS and CDR2 YFSETQ. J gave up 0 bases and V 3 bases, and 4 bases lay outside the gene matches. CDR3 size: 15 residues.

The chain carries TRBV4-3 and TRBJ2-2, with 9 nucleotides matching TRBD2. This CDR3 is built from 15 residues. Germline V gene data show CDR1 as LGHNA and CDR2 as YSLEER. J lost 5 bases, V lost 2 bases, and 3 bases had no gene match. The CDR3 spells CASSQRTSATGELFF. The CDR3 DNA follows: TGCGCCAGCAGCCAAAGGACTAGCGCGACCGGGGAGCTGTTTTTT.

This chain uses TRBV10-1 with TRBJ2-5; the match to TRBD2 covers 7 bases. From germline, CDR1 is WNHNN and CDR2 SYGVQD (reference sequence). CDR3 length: 15 residues. V lost 0 bases and J lost 5; bases outside the gene matches: 6. The CDR3 reads CASSESGRGSETQYF. In DNA form, the CDR3 reads TGCGCCAGCAGTGAGTCAGGTCGCGGGAGTGAGACCCAGTACTTC.

The CDR3, as DNA: TGTGCCAGCAGTGCGACAGGGGAGGATGAAAAACTGTTTTTT. This sequence encodes CASSATGEDEKLFF. This rearrangement joins TRBV2 to TRBJ1-4; TRBD1 matches at 8 bases. V gave up 4 bases and J gave up 6 bases; unmatched junction bases: 4. The CDR3 is made up of 14 amino acids. Germline lookup yields CDR1 SNHLY and CDR2 FYNNEI. The variable domain in full, completed from reference TRBV2 and TRBJ1-4, reads EPEVTQTPSHQVTQMGQEVILRCVPISNHLYFYWYRQILGQKVEFLVSFYNNEISEKSEIFDDQFSVERPDGSNFTLKIRSTKLEDSAMYFCASSATGEDEKLFFGSGTQLSVL.

This chain uses TRBV12-3 or TRBV12-4 with TRBJ1-4, with D unclear. The V end lost 5 bases, the J end lost 8 bases, and 9 bases lay between the germline ends. The CDR3 runs to 12 residues. CDR3 bases: TGTGCCAGCAGTCCCGAGGAAGAAAAACTGTTTTTT. Translating gives CASSPEEEKLFF.

This clone appeared once. The rearrangement uses TRBV6-4 and TRBJ1-1, with D uncertain. V shed 6 bases and J shed 2 bases, with 10 bases lying between them. CDR3 size: 13 residues. Germline CDR1 and CDR2: MRHNA and SNTAGT. The CDR3 coding sequence is TGTGCCAGCAGCCGAGAGTCCAACACTGAAGCTTTCTTT. Its translation is CASSRESNTEAFF.

The genes are TRBV27 and TRBJ2-7, with TRBD1 identical over 8 bases. The V gene's germline CDR1 is MNHEY and CDR2 SMNVEV (reference sequence). V was pared by 7 bases and J by 1 base, with 6 bases of the junction left unmatched. The CDR3 runs 14 residues. CDR3 in DNA: TGTGCCAGCACCCGGGGACAGGCGTCCTACGAGCAGTACTTC. It yields the protein CASTRGQASYEQYF.

The V call is TRBV30, the J call TRBJ1-3; D is perhaps TRBD1 (6 bases). Germline CDR1 GTSNPN, CDR2 SVGIG (reference sequence). V gave up 8 bases and J gave up 0 bases, with 11 bases separating them. The CDR3 loop spans 13 amino acids. The CDR3 loop is CALGAYSGNTIYF. For the CDR3, the DNA is TGTGCCCTGGGGGCGTACTCTGGAAACACCATATATTTT.

This clone showed up just a few times. The rearrangement joins TRBV19 to TRBJ1-5; 9 nucleotides match TRBD1. Germline V gene sequence: CDR1 LNHDA, CDR2 SQIVND (reference sequence). Trimming at V came to 3 bases and at J to 7 bases, leaving 13 bases not matched to a gene. The CDR3 covers 17 residues. CDR3 region: CASSIRSGTGRNQPQHF. CDR3 bases: TGTGCCAGTAGTATCAGGTCAGGGACAGGGCGGAACCAGCCCCAGCATTTT.

The chain is built from TRBV19 and TRBJ2-4; D perhaps matches TRBD2 (6 bases). Trimming left V 3 bases short and J 8 bases short, with 14 bases between. The CDR3 length is 14 residues. Per the germline V gene, CDR1 is LNHDA and CDR2 is SQIVND (reference sequence). CDR3 nucleotide sequence: TGTGCCAGTAGTATTTCTGGGGGGAAGGACATTCAGTACTTC. Protein sequence: CASSISGGKDIQYF.

In its sample, this clone was seen a few times. Other DNA sequences within the sample encode an identical CDR3. The rearrangement joins TRBV7-2 to TRBJ2-5, with D possibly matching TRBD2 (5 bases). V was trimmed by 1 base and J by 3 bases, leaving 6 bases between them. The CDR3 length is 13 residues. From germline, CDR1 is SGHTA and CDR2 FQGNSA. In DNA form, the CDR3 reads TGTGCCAGCAGCTTAGAGAGGGAAGAGACCCAGTACTTC. This translates into CASSLEREETQYF.

The chain is built from TRBV28 and TRBJ1-1, with a tentative D call TRBD1 (5 bases). The germline V gene encodes CDR1 MDHEN and CDR2 SYDVKM. The CDR3 runs to 15 residues. V was shortened by 5 bases and J by 4 bases, with 17 bases between the two germline ends. Here the CDR3 DNA reads TGTGCCAGCAGTAAGACACAGAGCCAGGGCACTGAAGCTTTCTTT. Its protein is CASSKTQSQGTEAFF.

This sequence joins TRBV24-1 and TRBJ1-5; D may be TRBD1 (6 bases). This CDR3 is 18 amino acids long. Deletions cut 2 bases from V and 4 bases from J, with 20 bases between. Germline lookup yields CDR1 KGHDR and CDR2 SFDVKD. The CDR3 here is CATSDSYGRDNGNQPQHF. CDR3 DNA sequence: TGTGCCACCAGTGATTCATATGGAAGGGACAACGGGAATCAGCCCCAGCATTTT.

CDR3 amino acids: CASSRQSGAGNTIYF. The CDR3 region has the DNA TGTGCCAGCAGCCGACAGTCGGGCGCTGGAAACACCATATATTTT. V gene TRBV6-5 combines with J gene TRBJ1-3; possibly TRBD1 for D (5 bases). Trimming removed 6 bases from V and 2 bases from J, with 14 bases in between. Germline V CDR1 and CDR2: MNHEY, SVGAGI. The CDR3 length is 15 residues.

This chain joins TRBV27 and TRBJ2-3, with D perhaps TRBD2 (7 bases). This CDR3 has 16 amino acids. Germline V CDR1 and CDR2: MNHEY, SMNVEV (reference sequence). V gave up 8 bases and J gave up 2 bases, with 20 bases separating them. The chain's CDR3 is CASGLGVGGVTDTQYF. The CDR3 DNA is TGTGCCAGCGGACTAGGAGTTGGGGGCGTCACAGATACGCAGTATTTT.

This clone has just one count. The chain recombines TRBV3-1 (or the pseudogene TRBV3-2) with TRBJ1-1, with 7 positions matching TRBD1. CDR1 LGHDT and CDR2 YNNKEL come from the germline V gene (reference sequence). V was clipped by 4 bases and J by 6 bases; unmatched bases: 5. The CDR3 runs to 13 residues. CDR3: CASSPTGAPEAFF. CDR3 DNA: TGTGCCAGCAGCCCAACAGGGGCCCCTGAAGCTTTCTTT.

The chain is built from TRBV28 and TRBJ1-6; weak D call: TRBD1 (6 bases). Germline V gives CDR1 MDHEN, CDR2 SYDVKM. CDR3 length: 15 amino acids. Trimming shortened V by 11 bases and J by 0 bases, and 14 bases separated the two germline ends. CDR3 residues: CAAQGPTSYNSPLHF. CDR3 DNA: TGTGCCGCACAGGGTCCGACCTCCTATAATTCACCCCTCCACTTT.

The V call is TRBV4-1, the J call TRBJ2-7; D may be TRBD2 (5 bases). The CDR3 loop spans 15 amino acids. CDR1 is MGHRA, CDR2 YSYEKL, per germline. Trimming took 1 base from V and 2 from J, leaving 12 bases between them. CDR3 DNA: TGCGCCAGCAGCCAAGTAAATAGAGGGACCTACGAGCAGTACTTC. Translating gives CASSQVNRGTYEQYF.

The V call is TRBV27, the J call TRBJ2-1, with D maybe TRBD1 (9 bases). V was shortened by 4 bases and J by 8 bases, with 27 bases between the two germline ends. CDR3 length: 18 amino acids. CDR1 and CDR2 (germline): MNHEY, SMNVEV (reference sequence). The CDR3 protein is CASSSNPGTGRAGDEQFF. In DNA form, the CDR3 reads TGTGCCAGCAGTTCCAACCCCGGGACAGGGCGAGCGGGAGATGAGCAGTTCTTC.

This clone was recorded a few times. The chain recombines TRBV29-1 with TRBJ2-2, with 9 positions matching TRBD1. CDR1 is SQVTM, CDR2 ANQGSEA, per germline. J gave up 4 bases and V 6 bases, and 12 bases lay outside the gene matches. CDR3 size: 16 residues. In DNA, the CDR3 is TGCAGCGTCCCCGGGACAGGGACGGCGAGCACCGGGGAGCTGTTTTTT. Its protein is CSVPGTGTASTGELFF.

The chain uses TRBV28 and TRBJ2-1, with D uncertain. This CDR3 has 13 amino acids. Germline V gene sequence: CDR1 MDHEN, CDR2 SYDVKM. Trimming stripped 3 bases from V and 6 bases from J, with 9 bases between. This chain's CDR3 is CASSFGRGNEQFF. The CDR3 DNA reads as TGTGCCAGCAGTTTCGGCCGCGGCAATGAGCAGTTCTTC. Full variable domain (missing parts from reference TRBV28 and TRBJ2-1): DVKVTQSSRYLVKRTGEKVFLECVQDMDHENMFWYRQDPGLGLRLIYFSYDVKMKEKGDIPEGYSVSREKKERFSLILESASTNQTSMYLCASSFGRGNEQFFGPGTRLTVL.

The chain combines TRBV7-9 with TRBJ1-5, with D unclear. Trimming removed 0 bases at V and 7 bases at J, with 4 bases between. The germline CDR1 and CDR2 sequences are SEHNR and FQNEAQ (reference sequence). There are 12 residues in the CDR3. The CDR3 sequence: CASSLASQPQHF. Here the CDR3 DNA reads TGTGCCAGCAGCTTAGCGAGCCAGCCCCAGCATTTT.

This clone has ten or more counts. The CDR3 sequence is CASSLQSTDTQYF. CDR3 coding DNA: TGTGCCAGCAGTCTACAGAGCACAGATACGCAGTATTTT. The chain is built from TRBV6-5 and TRBJ2-3; D is uncertain. Trimming took 5 bases from V and 0 from J, leaving 6 bases between them. The CDR3 length is 13 residues. Germline CDR1 reads MNHEY; CDR2 reads SVGAGI.

This clone was detected once. The chain recombines TRBV15 with TRBJ2-1; 10 bases line up with TRBD2. This CDR3 contains 18 residues. Trimming took 0 bases from V and 9 from J; bases not matched to a gene: 14. Germline CDR1 LNHNV, CDR2 YYDKDF (reference sequence). The CDR3 sequence is CATSRDLSTSGNFGEQFF. The CDR3 DNA reads as TGTGCCACCAGCAGAGATCTGAGTACTAGCGGGAATTTCGGTGAGCAGTTCTTC. Together with reference TRBV15 and TRBJ2-1, the CDR3 gives the full variable domain: DAMVIQNPRYQVTQFGKPVTLSCSQTLNHNVMYWYQQKSSQAPKLLFHYYDKDFNNEADTPDNFQSRRPNTSFCFLDIRSPGLGDTAMYLCATSRDLSTSGNFGEQFFGPGTRLTVL.